This T cell receptor (beta chain) was sequenced during a study of blood T cell repertoires in COVID-19. In the study overall: Both acute and convalescent COVID-19 samples were obtained from the United States, Italy and Spain. T cells, B-cell-depleted T cells, or PBMCs provided the cDNA or gDNA that served as material.

Germline CDR1 SGDLS, CDR2 YYNGEE. CDR3 length equals 15 residues. V shed 4 bases and J 1 base; nucleotides not matched to a gene: 6. Per the authors' pipeline: Amplification of reference gene primers provided the estimated nucleated cell counts. Produced via immunoSEQ multiplex PCR; TCRdb's table is partial and in-frame only. Clone size and the V and J calls come from that table; the DNA yielded D and trimming. Among roughly 110,000 clones listed, roughly 85% were seen once. Sequenced material: peripheral blood. V is TRBV9 and J is TRBJ2-5; 8 bases are shared with TRBD1. This clonotype was obtained from a human donor in a cohort sampled during active COVID-19. The CDR3 region has the DNA TGTGCCAGCAGCCCTCGGACAGGGTCCCAAGAGACCCAGTACTTC. Residues: CASSPRTGSQETQYF. Filled out from reference TRBV9 and TRBJ2-5, the complete variable domain reads DSGVTQTPKHLITATGQRVTLRCSPRSGDLSVYWYQQSLDQGLQFLIQYYNGEERAKGNILERFSAQQFPDLHSELNLSSLELGDSALYFCASSPRTGSQETQYFGPGTRLLVL.